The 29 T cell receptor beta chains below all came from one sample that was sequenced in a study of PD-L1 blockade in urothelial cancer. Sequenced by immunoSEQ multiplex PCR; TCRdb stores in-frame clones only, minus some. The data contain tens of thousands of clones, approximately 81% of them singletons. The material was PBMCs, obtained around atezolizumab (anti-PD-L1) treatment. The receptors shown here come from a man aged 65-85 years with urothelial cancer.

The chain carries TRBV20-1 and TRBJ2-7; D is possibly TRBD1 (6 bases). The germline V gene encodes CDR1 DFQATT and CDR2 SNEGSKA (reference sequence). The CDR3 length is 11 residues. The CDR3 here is CSFQGPYEQYF. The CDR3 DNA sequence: TGCAGCTTTCAGGGGCCCTACGAGCAGTACTTC.

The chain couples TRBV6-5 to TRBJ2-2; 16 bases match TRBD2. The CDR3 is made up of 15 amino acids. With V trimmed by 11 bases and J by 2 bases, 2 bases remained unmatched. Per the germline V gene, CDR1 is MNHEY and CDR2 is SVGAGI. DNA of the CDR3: TGTGCCGGGACTAGCGGGAGGGTAAACACCGGGGAGCTGTTTTTT. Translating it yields CAGTSGRVNTGELFF.

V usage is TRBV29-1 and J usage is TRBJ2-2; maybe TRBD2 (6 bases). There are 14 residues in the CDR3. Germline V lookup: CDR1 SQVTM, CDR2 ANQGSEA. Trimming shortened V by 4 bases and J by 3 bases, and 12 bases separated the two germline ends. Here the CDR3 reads CSVGPGTYTGELFF. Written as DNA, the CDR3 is TGCAGCGTTGGGCCCGGGACTTACACCGGGGAGCTGTTTTTT.

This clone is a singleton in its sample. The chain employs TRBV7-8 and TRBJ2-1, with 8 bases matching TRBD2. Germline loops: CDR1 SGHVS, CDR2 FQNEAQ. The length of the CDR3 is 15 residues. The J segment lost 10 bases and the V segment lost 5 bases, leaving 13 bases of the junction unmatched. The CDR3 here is CASSPRGTSEGEQFF. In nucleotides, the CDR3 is TGTGCCAGCAGCCCCAGAGGGACTAGTGAGGGCGAGCAGTTCTTC.

The CDR3 coding sequence is TGTGCCAGCAGTTTTGCGGGTCGGGGGACTGAAGCTTTCTTT. Residues: CASSFAGRGTEAFF. The J gene is TRBJ1-1, the V gene TRBV28; a weak D match, TRBD1 (5 bases). Germline loops: CDR1 MDHEN, CDR2 SYDVKM. The CDR3 consists of 14 residues. The V gene lost 3 bases and the J gene lost 5 bases, with 13 bases spanning the gap. The full variable domain, in which reference TRBV28 and TRBJ1-1 provide the parts outside the CDR3, is DVKVTQSSRYLVKRTGEKVFLECVQDMDHENMFWYRQDPGLGLRLIYFSYDVKMKEKGDIPEGYSVSREKKERFSLILESASTNQTSMYLCASSFAGRGTEAFFGQGTRLTVV.

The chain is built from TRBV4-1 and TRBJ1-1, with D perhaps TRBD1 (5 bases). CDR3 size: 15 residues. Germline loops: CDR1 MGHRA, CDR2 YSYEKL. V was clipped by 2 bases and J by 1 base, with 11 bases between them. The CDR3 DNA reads TGCGCCAGCAGCCAACTTACAGGCTCGAACACTGAAGCTTTCTTT. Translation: CASSQLTGSNTEAFF.

The CDR3 nucleotides are TGTGCCAGCAGCGACATTAGGGAGACGAACACTGAAGCTTTCTTT. Residues: CASSDIRETNTEAFF. The genes are TRBV2 and TRBJ1-1; D is unclear. CDR3 size: 15 residues. Per germline, CDR1 SNHLY and CDR2 FYNNEI. V lost 6 bases, J lost 1 base, and 15 bases lay in between.

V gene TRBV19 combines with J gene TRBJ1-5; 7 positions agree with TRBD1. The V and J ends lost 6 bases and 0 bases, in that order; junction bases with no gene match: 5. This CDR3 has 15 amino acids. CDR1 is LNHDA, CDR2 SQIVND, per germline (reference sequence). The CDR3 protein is CASSSGTDSNQPQHF. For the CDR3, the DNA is TGTGCCAGTAGCTCCGGGACAGATAGCAATCAGCCCCAGCATTTT. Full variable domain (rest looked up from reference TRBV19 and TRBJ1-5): DGGITQSPKYLFRKEGQNVTLSCEQNLNHDAMYWYRQDPGQGLRLIYYSQIVNDFQKGDIAEGYSVSREKKESFPLTVTSAQKNPTAFYLCASSSGTDSNQPQHFGDGTRLSIL.

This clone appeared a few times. The CDR3: CASSSTGGTGELFF. The CDR3 bases are TGTGCCAGCAGTTCGACAGGGGGCACCGGGGAGCTGTTTTTT. The rearrangement links TRBV28 to TRBJ2-2, with TRBD1 identical over 9 bases. CDR1 and CDR2 from the germline V gene are MDHEN and SYDVKM. V lost 4 bases to trimming and J lost 4 bases; unmatched junction nucleotides: 1. The CDR3 is made up of 14 amino acids. The variable domain in full, completed from reference TRBV28 and TRBJ2-2, reads DVKVTQSSRYLVKRTGEKVFLECVQDMDHENMFWYRQDPGLGLRLIYFSYDVKMKEKGDIPEGYSVSREKKERFSLILESASTNQTSMYLCASSSTGGTGELFFGEGSRLTVL.

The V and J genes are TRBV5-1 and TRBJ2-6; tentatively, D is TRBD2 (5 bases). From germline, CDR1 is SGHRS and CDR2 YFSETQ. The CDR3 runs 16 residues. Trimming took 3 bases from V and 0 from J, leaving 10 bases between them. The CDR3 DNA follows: TGCGCCAGCAGCTCATCCGGGGTCTCTGGGGCCAACGTCCTGACTTTC. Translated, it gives CASSSSGVSGANVLTF.

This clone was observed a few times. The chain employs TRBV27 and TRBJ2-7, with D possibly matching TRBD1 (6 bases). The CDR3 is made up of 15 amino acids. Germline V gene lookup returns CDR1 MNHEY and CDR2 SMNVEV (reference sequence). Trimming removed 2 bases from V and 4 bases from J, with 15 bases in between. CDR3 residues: CASSLTRQGKYEQYF. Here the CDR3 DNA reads TGTGCCAGCAGTTTAACTCGGCAGGGGAAATACGAGCAGTACTTC.

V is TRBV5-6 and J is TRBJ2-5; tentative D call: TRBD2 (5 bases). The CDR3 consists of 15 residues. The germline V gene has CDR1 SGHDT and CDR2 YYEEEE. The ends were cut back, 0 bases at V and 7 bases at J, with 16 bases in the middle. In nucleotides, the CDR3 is TGTGCCAGCAGCTTGGAGGCGCGGGCGGGTGGGACCCAGTACTTC. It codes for CASSLEARAGGTQYF.

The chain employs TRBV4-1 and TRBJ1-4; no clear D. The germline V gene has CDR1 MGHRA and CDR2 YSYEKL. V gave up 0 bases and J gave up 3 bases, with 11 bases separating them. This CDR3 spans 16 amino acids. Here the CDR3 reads CASSQDLRASNEKLFF. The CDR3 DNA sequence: TGCGCCAGCAGCCAAGATCTGCGGGCATCTAATGAAAAACTGTTTTTT.

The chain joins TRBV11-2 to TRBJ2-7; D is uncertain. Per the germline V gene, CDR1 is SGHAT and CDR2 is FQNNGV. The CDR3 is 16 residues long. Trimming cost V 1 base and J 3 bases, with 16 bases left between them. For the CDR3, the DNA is TGTGCCAGCAGCTTAGGGGCCCCCGGCAGATTCTACGAGCAGTACTTC. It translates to CASSLGAPGRFYEQYF.

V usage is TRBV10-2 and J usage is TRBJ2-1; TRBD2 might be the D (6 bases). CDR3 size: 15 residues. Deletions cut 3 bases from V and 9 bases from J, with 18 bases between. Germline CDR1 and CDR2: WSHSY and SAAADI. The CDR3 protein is CASSEGVAALSEQFF. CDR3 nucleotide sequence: TGCGCCAGCAGTGAAGGGGTAGCGGCCCTCTCTGAGCAGTTCTTC.

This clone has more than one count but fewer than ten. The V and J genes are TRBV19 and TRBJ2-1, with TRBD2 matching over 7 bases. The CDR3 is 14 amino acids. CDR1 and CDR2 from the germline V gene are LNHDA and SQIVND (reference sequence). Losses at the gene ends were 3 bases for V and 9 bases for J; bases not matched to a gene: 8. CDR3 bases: TGTGCCAGTAGTATCGGGCGGGAGCGAACTGAGCAGTTCTTC. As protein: CASSIGRERTEQFF.

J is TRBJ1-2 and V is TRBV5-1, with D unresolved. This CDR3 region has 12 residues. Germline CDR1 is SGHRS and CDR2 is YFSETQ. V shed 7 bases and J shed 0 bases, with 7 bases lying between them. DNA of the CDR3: TGCGCCAGCCGAGAGCCTAACTATGGCTACACCTTC. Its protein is CASREPNYGYTF.

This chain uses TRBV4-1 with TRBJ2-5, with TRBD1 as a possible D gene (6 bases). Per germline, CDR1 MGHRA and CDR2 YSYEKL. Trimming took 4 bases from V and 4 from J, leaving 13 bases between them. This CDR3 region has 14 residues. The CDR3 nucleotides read TGCGCCAGCAGCCCCCACAGGGAGACAGAGACCCAGTACTTC. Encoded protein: CASSPHRETETQYF.

DNA of the CDR3: TGTGCCAGCACTATTACGAAGGGACAGGCATATGCCTATGGCTACACCTTC. Encoded protein: CASTITKGQAYAYGYTF. The chain links TRBV7-9 to TRBJ1-2, with 8 bases fitting TRBD1. V trimming: 7 bases; J trimming: 4 bases; junction bases outside the gene matches: 17. The V gene's germline CDR1 is SEHNR and CDR2 FQNEAQ (reference sequence). The CDR3 spans 17 residues.

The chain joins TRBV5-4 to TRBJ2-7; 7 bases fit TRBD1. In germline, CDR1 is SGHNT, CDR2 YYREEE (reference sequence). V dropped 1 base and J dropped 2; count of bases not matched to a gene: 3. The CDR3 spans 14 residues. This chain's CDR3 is CASSLQGDTYEQYF. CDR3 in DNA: TGTGCCAGCAGCTTGCAGGGGGATACCTACGAGCAGTACTTC.

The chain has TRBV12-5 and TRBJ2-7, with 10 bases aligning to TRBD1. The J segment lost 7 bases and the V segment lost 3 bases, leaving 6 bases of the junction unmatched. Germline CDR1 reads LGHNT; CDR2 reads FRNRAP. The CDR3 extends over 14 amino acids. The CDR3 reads CASGFGTGVGEQYF. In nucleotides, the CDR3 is TGTGCTAGTGGTTTTGGGACAGGGGTGGGTGAGCAGTACTTC.

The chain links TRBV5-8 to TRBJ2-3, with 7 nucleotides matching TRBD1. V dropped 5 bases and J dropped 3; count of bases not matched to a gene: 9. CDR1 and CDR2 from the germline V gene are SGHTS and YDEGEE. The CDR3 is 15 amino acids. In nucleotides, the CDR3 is TGTGCCAGCAGGGAAAACAGGGGTGGTACAGATACGCAGTATTTT. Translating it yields CASRENRGGTDTQYF.

The CDR3 here is CAISEGGFSYEQYF. CDR3 in DNA: TGTGCCATCAGTGAGGGCGGATTCTCCTACGAGCAGTACTTC. This chain connects TRBV10-3 to TRBJ2-7; D gene unclear. This CDR3 has 14 amino acids. Trimming shortened V by 2 bases and J by 0 bases, and 8 bases separated the two germline ends. The germline CDR1 and CDR2 sequences are ENHRY and SYGVKD.

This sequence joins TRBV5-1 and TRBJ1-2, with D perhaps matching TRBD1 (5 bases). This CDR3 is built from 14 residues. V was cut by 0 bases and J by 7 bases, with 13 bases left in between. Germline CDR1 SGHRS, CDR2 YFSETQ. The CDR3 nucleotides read TGCGCCAGCAGCTTGGGACAGAGGCAGGGTGGCTACACCTTC. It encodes CASSLGQRQGGYTF.

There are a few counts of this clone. CDR3 nucleotide sequence: TGTGCCAGCAGCTCTAATCCTAGCGGGAGGAGCACAGATACGCAGTATTTT. Protein: CASSSNPSGRSTDTQYF. This rearrangement joins TRBV7-8 to TRBJ2-3; 11 bases agree with TRBD2. J was trimmed by 0 bases and V by 4 bases; bases with no gene match: 6. The CDR3 spans 17 residues. Germline V gene sequence: CDR1 SGHVS, CDR2 FQNEAQ.

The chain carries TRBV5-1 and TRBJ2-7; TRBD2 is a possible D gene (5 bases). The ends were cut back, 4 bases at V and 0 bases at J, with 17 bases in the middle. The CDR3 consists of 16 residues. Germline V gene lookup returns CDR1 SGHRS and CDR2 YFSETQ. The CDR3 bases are TGCGCCAGCAGCCCGGTGAGCGGTTCTAGCTCCTACGAGCAGTACTTC. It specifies CASSPVSGSSSYEQYF.

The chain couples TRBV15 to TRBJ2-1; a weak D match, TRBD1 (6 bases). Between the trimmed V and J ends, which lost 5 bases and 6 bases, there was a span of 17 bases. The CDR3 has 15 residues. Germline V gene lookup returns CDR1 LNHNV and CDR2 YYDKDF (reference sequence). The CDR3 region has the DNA TGTGCCACCAGCGTTATAGGGACACCTATCAATGAGCAGTTCTTC. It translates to CATSVIGTPINEQFF.

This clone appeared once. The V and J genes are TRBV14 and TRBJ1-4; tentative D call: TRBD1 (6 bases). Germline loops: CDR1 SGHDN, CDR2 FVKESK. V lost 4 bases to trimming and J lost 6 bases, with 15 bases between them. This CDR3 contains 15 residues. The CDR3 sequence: CASSLRTGGHEKLFF. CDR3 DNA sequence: TGTGCCAGCAGCCTCAGGACCGGGGGGCATGAAAAACTGTTTTTT.

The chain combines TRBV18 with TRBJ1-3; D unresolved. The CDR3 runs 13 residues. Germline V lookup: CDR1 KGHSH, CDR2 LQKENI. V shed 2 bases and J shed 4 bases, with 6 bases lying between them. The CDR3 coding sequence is TGTGCCAGCTCACCATCGTCGGGAAACACCATATATTTT. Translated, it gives CASSPSSGNTIYF.